What follows are 29 T cell receptor beta chains derived from one specimen sequenced in a study of cytotoxic CD8 clonotypes in ibrutinib-treated CLL. Sequencing was performed with immunoSEQ multiplex PCR; in TCRdb, only in-frame clones are kept and a portion is missing. The sample shows 75,000 to 80,000 clones, around four fifths of them seen only once. The source material was PBMCs, sampled after 24 months of ibrutinib treatment. The receptors come from a human donor with chronic lymphocytic leukemia.

The genes are TRBV7-3 and TRBJ2-2; 7 bases line up with TRBD1. Germline assignment: CDR1 SGHTA and CDR2 FQGTGA. V trimming: 3 bases; J trimming: 3 bases; junction bases outside the gene matches: 13. The CDR3 length is 18 residues. CDR3: CASSLWAPAGGDTGELFF. In DNA form, the CDR3 reads TGTGCCAGCAGCTTGTGGGCCCCTGCAGGGGGAGACACCGGGGAGCTGTTTTTT.

Only one count was recorded for this clone. The rearrangement joins TRBV7-3 to TRBJ1-1; no clear D gene. V shed 5 bases and J shed 8 bases, with 9 bases lying between them. Per the germline V gene, CDR1 is SGHTA and CDR2 is FQGTGA. This CDR3 spans 11 amino acids. Written as DNA, the CDR3 is TGTGCCAGCAGCATCGGTGGGGAAGCTTTCTTT. Translating gives CASSIGGEAFF.

The V call is TRBV9, the J call TRBJ2-7, with 13 bases fitting TRBD2. The trim removed 4 bases at V and 4 bases at J, leaving 17 bases unmatched. Germline CDR1 is SGDLS and CDR2 is YYNGEE. CDR3 size: 19 residues. CDR3 in amino acids: CASSHNPGLAGSGGYEQYF. The CDR3 DNA sequence: TGTGCCAGCAGCCACAACCCGGGACTAGCGGGGTCCGGGGGGTACGAGCAGTACTTC.

V gene TRBV27 combines with J gene TRBJ2-7; TRBD2 matches 14 bases. CDR3 size: 14 residues. Trimming at V came to 4 bases and at J to 6 bases, leaving 2 bases not matched to a gene. The germline gives CDR1 MNHEY, CDR2 SMNVEV (reference sequence). In DNA form, the CDR3 reads TGTGCCAGCAGTTCCGGACTAGCGGGAGGCGAGCAGTACTTC. As protein: CASSSGLAGGEQYF.

The V call is TRBV5-4, the J call TRBJ2-3; D gene uncertain. Germline V gene sequence: CDR1 SGHNT, CDR2 YYREEE (reference sequence). Deletions cut 4 bases from V and 4 bases from J, with 16 bases between. This CDR3 has 15 residues. The CDR3 bases are TGTGCCAGCAGCCCCGCCCGGACCCCGGCAGATACGCAGTATTTT. Its protein is CASSPARTPADTQYF.

This clone was seen just once. This chain joins TRBV7-9 and TRBJ2-1, with TRBD2 identical over 8 bases. Trimming took 1 base from V and 7 from J; bases not matched to a gene: 6. This CDR3 comprises 15 residues. Germline CDR1 reads SEHNR; CDR2 reads FQNEAQ (reference sequence). The CDR3 coding sequence is TGTGCCAGCAGCTTAGTTGGGGCGGGAGGTAATGAGCAGTTCTTC. Protein: CASSLVGAGGNEQFF. The whole variable domain, remainder taken from reference TRBV7-9 and TRBJ2-1, is DTGVSQNPRHKITKRGQNVTFRCDPISEHNRLYWYRQTLGQGPEFLTYFQNEAQLEKSRLLSDRFSAERPKGSFSTLEIQRTEQGDSAMYLCASSLVGAGGNEQFFGPGTRLTVL.

The chain carries TRBV18 and TRBJ2-2; D not certain. Germline V gene data show CDR1 as KGHSH and CDR2 as LQKENI. This CDR3 is built from 15 residues. V was pared by 1 base and J by 4 bases, with 10 bases between. The CDR3 DNA follows: TGTGCCAGCTCACCACGACCCCCGGGCACCGGGGAGCTGTTTTTT. Its protein product is CASSPRPPGTGELFF.

The chain uses TRBV6-1 and TRBJ2-4; D is perhaps TRBD2 (5 bases). Germline assignment: CDR1 MNHNS and CDR2 SASEGT. The CDR3 is 12 residues long. V shed 7 bases and J shed 8 bases, with 12 bases lying between them. The CDR3 loop is CASKLPGDIQYF. CDR3 nucleotide sequence: TGTGCCAGCAAACTCCCCGGGGACATTCAGTACTTC.

The chain couples TRBV30 to TRBJ1-1, with 8 nucleotides matching TRBD1. This CDR3 has 17 amino acids. V shed 0 bases, J shed 4 bases, and the junction held 13 bases outside the gene matches. CDR1 and CDR2 (germline): GTSNPN, SVGIG (reference sequence). For the CDR3, the DNA is TGTGCCTGGAGTGTAAGGCAGGGGGCGGTTAAGGGCACTGAAGCTTTCTTT. Residues: CAWSVRQGAVKGTEAFF. Drawing the rest from reference TRBV30 and TRBJ1-1, the complete variable domain is SQTIHQWPATLVQPVGSPLSLECTVEGTSNPNLYWYRQAAGRGLQLLFYSVGIGQISSEVPQNLSASRPQDRQFILSSKKLLLSDSGFYLCAWSVRQGAVKGTEAFFGQGTRLTVV.

This chain uses TRBV9 with TRBJ2-1; D not certain. The CDR3 loop spans 20 amino acids. Per germline, CDR1 SGDLS and CDR2 YYNGEE. V was cut by 1 base and J by 0 bases, with 23 bases left in between. The CDR3 is CASSVWAQAPQISSYNEQFF. CDR3 in DNA: TGTGCCAGCAGCGTATGGGCGCAGGCCCCCCAAATTTCCTCCTACAATGAGCAGTTCTTC. Full variable domain (remainder filled in from reference TRBV9 and TRBJ2-1): DSGVTQTPKHLITATGQRVTLRCSPRSGDLSVYWYQQSLDQGLQFLIQYYNGEERAKGNILERFSAQQFPDLHSELNLSSLELGDSALYFCASSVWAQAPQISSYNEQFFGPGTRLTVL.

The V and J genes are TRBV6-5 and TRBJ2-1; 8 bases fit TRBD2. J gave up 8 bases and V 1 base, and 7 bases lay outside the gene matches. The germline CDR1 and CDR2 sequences are MNHEY and SVGAGI. This CDR3 has 15 amino acids. The DNA of the CDR3 is TGTGCCAGCAGTTACTGGCGGGAGGCCGGGGATGAGCAGTTCTTC. Protein product: CASSYWREAGDEQFF.

The rearrangement joins TRBV7-6 to TRBJ2-7; weak D call: TRBD1 (6 bases). Germline CDR1 and CDR2: SGHVS and FNYEAQ. This CDR3 contains 13 residues. V dropped 5 bases and J dropped 5 bases, with 13 bases sitting between them. CDR3 sequence: CASSQTGYHEQYF. In DNA form, the CDR3 reads TGTGCCAGCAGCCAAACAGGGTACCACGAGCAGTACTTC.

The chain is built from TRBV29-1 and TRBJ2-3; D not certain. Between the trimmed V and J ends, which lost 4 bases and 1 base, there was a span of 6 bases. CDR3 length: 12 amino acids. The germline gives CDR1 SQVTM, CDR2 ANQGSEA. The DNA of the CDR3 is TGCAGCGTTGTATGGGGCACAGATACGCAGTATTTT. Its protein product is CSVVWGTDTQYF.

V is TRBV25-1 and J is TRBJ2-3; maybe TRBD1 (7 bases). The V end lost 5 bases, the J end lost 1 base, and 13 bases lay between the germline ends. The germline CDR1 and CDR2 sequences are MGHDK and SYGVNS. The CDR3 totals 15 residues. The CDR3 DNA is TGTGCCAGCAGTTACAGGGGCGGGGGCACAGATACGCAGTATTTT. As protein: CASSYRGGGTDTQYF. Using reference TRBV25-1 and TRBJ2-3 for the parts outside the CDR3, the full variable domain is EADIYQTPRYLVIGTGKKITLECSQTMGHDKMYWYQQDPGMELHLIHYSYGVNSTEKGDLSSESTVSRIRTEHFPLTLESARPSHTSQYLCASSYRGGGTDTQYFGPGTRLTVL.

The genes are TRBV2 and TRBJ2-2, with D uncertain. Per germline, CDR1 SNHLY and CDR2 FYNNEI. The CDR3 loop spans 13 amino acids. V shed 3 bases and J shed 6 bases, with 8 bases lying between them. The CDR3 loop is CASSDRWAGELFF. As DNA, the CDR3 is TGTGCCAGCAGTGATCGTTGGGCCGGGGAGCTGTTTTTT.

The J gene is TRBJ2-2, the V gene TRBV6-5; tentative D call: TRBD1 (5 bases). This CDR3 has 15 residues. Germline CDR1 reads MNHEY; CDR2 reads SVGAGI. Trimming cost V 6 bases and J 3 bases, with 14 bases left between them. CDR3 loop: CASSVRAPDTGELFF. The CDR3 nucleotides read TGTGCCAGCAGCGTCAGGGCCCCGGACACCGGGGAGCTGTTTTTT.

The chain combines TRBV29-1 with TRBJ1-2, with D perhaps TRBD1 (5 bases). This CDR3 region has 15 residues. Germline-derived CDR1 and CDR2 are SQVTM and ANQGSEA. The V gene lost 4 bases and the J gene lost 7 bases, with 22 bases spanning the gap. DNA of the CDR3: TGCAGCGTTGGTGCAGGGCTCCTAATTCCAGGTGGCTACACCTTC. This translates into CSVGAGLLIPGGYTF.

The V and J genes are TRBV29-1 and TRBJ2-2, with D possibly TRBD2 on 6 matching bases. The CDR3 extends over 14 amino acids. Trimming removed 7 bases at V and 0 bases at J, with 12 bases between. The germline CDR1 and CDR2 sequences are SQVTM and ANQGSEA. The CDR3 DNA reads TGCAGCGCTCGTACGGGAGCGAACACCGGGGAGCTGTTTTTT. The encoded protein is CSARTGANTGELFF.

The chain recombines TRBV7-9 with TRBJ2-1; D possibly corresponds to TRBD1 (6 bases). The CDR3 runs to 14 residues. Per the germline V gene, CDR1 is SEHNR and CDR2 is FQNEAQ (reference sequence). Trimming shortened V by 1 base and J by 9 bases, and 13 bases separated the two germline ends. CDR3 protein: CASSLGGLAAEQFF. CDR3 DNA: TGTGCCAGCAGCTTAGGGGGGCTGGCAGCTGAGCAGTTCTTC.

This chain joins TRBV4-2 and TRBJ2-1; TRBD2 is a possible D gene (6 bases). Germline V gene sequence: CDR1 LGHNA, CDR2 YNFKEQ. The CDR3 consists of 16 residues. The V end lost 0 bases, the J end lost 0 bases, and 9 bases lay between the germline ends. The CDR3 reads CASSQEATSSYNEQFF. The CDR3 bases are TGTGCCAGCAGCCAAGAGGCGACTAGCTCCTACAATGAGCAGTTCTTC.

This chain uses TRBV18 with TRBJ2-1; 10 nucleotides line up with TRBD2. The V and J ends lost 0 bases and 2 bases, in that order; junction bases with no gene match: 4. The CDR3 sequence is 17 residues long. CDR1 is KGHSH, CDR2 LQKENI, per germline. The CDR3 coding sequence is TGTGCCAGCTCACCACCGAGCGGGAGGGTAACCTACAATGAGCAGTTCTTC. Protein product: CASSPPSGRVTYNEQFF.

This chain uses TRBV7-2 with TRBJ1-6; D is perhaps TRBD1 (6 bases). Per germline, CDR1 SGHTA and CDR2 FQGNSA. The V end was cut by 5 bases, the J end by 11 bases, with 10 bases between. The CDR3 is made up of 12 amino acids. The CDR3 region has the DNA TGTGCCAGCAGCATACAGGGTCCACCCCTCCACTTT. Protein product: CASSIQGPPLHF.

The genes are TRBV6-5 and TRBJ2-5; TRBD1 or TRBD2 may be the D gene (6 bases each). Between the trimmed V and J ends, which lost 6 bases and 4 bases, there was a span of 21 bases. The CDR3 consists of 16 residues. The germline V gene has CDR1 MNHEY and CDR2 SVGAGI. The CDR3 protein is CASRYGTISGLETQYF. The CDR3 DNA reads TGTGCCAGCAGATACGGGACAATCAGCGGGTTAGAGACCCAGTACTTC.

This sequence joins TRBV23-1 and TRBJ1-1; D may be TRBD1 (6 bases). TRBV23-1 is treated as an ORF (open reading frame) with a function not yet certain. This CDR3 contains 14 residues. The ends were cut back, 2 bases at V and 8 bases at J, with 15 bases in the middle. Here the CDR3 reads CASSQKGRGVEAFF. CDR3 DNA sequence: TGCGCCAGCAGTCAAAAGGGCAGGGGCGTAGAAGCTTTCTTT.

The V call is TRBV9, the J call TRBJ1-4; 7 positions agree with TRBD1. CDR3 size: 14 residues. Looked up from germline, CDR1 is SGDLS and CDR2 is YYNGEE. The ends lost 3 bases at V and 5 bases at J; junction bases unmatched: 4. The CDR3 DNA sequence: TGTGCCAGCAGCGAACAGGGGATGAATGAAAAACTGTTTTTT. Translation: CASSEQGMNEKLFF.

The gene calls are TRBV5-1 and TRBJ2-5, with 9 bases identical to TRBD2. The CDR3 totals 15 residues. V dropped 0 bases and J dropped 2; count of bases not matched to a gene: 2. Germline V lookup: CDR1 SGHRS, CDR2 YFSETQ. This chain's CDR3 is CASSLGLADQETQYF. The CDR3 DNA is TGCGCCAGCAGCTTGGGACTAGCGGATCAAGAGACCCAGTACTTC.

The chain employs TRBV29-1 and TRBJ1-5, with D perhaps TRBD1 (5 bases). Germline V gene data show CDR1 as SQVTM and CDR2 as ANQGSEA. The CDR3 sequence is 13 residues long. V lost 5 bases and J lost 9, with 17 bases in between. CDR3 in DNA: TGCAGCGTTAAAGGGACGGCCAGCGGGCCCCAGCATTTT. This codes for CSVKGTASGPQHF.

CDR3 amino acids: CASSSSPGSSSYEQYF. The CDR3 nucleotides are TGTGCCAGCAGTTCCTCTCCGGGATCGAGCTCCTACGAGCAGTACTTC. The rearrangement uses TRBV7-9 and TRBJ2-7, with D possibly TRBD2 on 5 matching bases. Germline lookup yields CDR1 SEHNR and CDR2 FQNEAQ (reference sequence). The CDR3 sequence is 16 residues long. Trimming left V 6 bases short and J 0 bases short, with 18 bases between.

The chain recombines TRBV7-6 with TRBJ1-1; 8 positions agree with TRBD1. Trimming removed 1 base from V and 0 bases from J; junction bases left unmatched: 4. Germline values: CDR1 SGHVS, CDR2 FNYEAQ. There are 16 residues in the CDR3. The CDR3 loop reads CASSLGSGGMNTEAFF. The DNA of the CDR3 is TGTGCCAGCAGCTTAGGATCAGGGGGCATGAACACTGAAGCTTTCTTT.